These 10 T cell receptor beta chains came from one sample sequenced in a study of T cell responses to AZD1222 COVID-19 vaccine. Sequencing used immunoSEQ multiplex PCR; TCRdb keeps in-frame clones, though not all of them. The table includes some 150,000 clones, roughly 92% detected once. Sample: peripheral blood, taken on day 0 of AZD1222 vaccination. The receptors were gathered from an adult in good health.

The chain links TRBV18 to TRBJ2-7; 10 bases line up with TRBD1. This CDR3 region has 14 residues. J gave up 1 base and V 8 bases, and 5 bases lay outside the gene matches. CDR1 is KGHSH, CDR2 LQKENI, per germline. For the CDR3, the DNA is TGTGCCAGCACCCGGGACAGGGGATCCTACGAGCAGTACTTC. The encoded protein is CASTRDRGSYEQYF.

The chain uses TRBV24-1 and TRBJ1-2; TRBD1 agrees at 10 bases. The CDR3 runs 15 residues. Germline trimming cut 4 bases from V and 3 bases from J; bases unmatched to any gene: 4. Germline CDR1 is KGHDR and CDR2 is SFDVKD. DNA for the CDR3: TGTGCCACCAGTGACCCCGGACAGGGGGACTATGGCTACACCTTC. Encoded protein: CATSDPGQGDYGYTF.

The chain carries TRBV24-1 and TRBJ1-3; a possible D gene is TRBD1 (6 bases). V lost 7 bases and J lost 4, with 16 bases in between. CDR1 is KGHDR and CDR2 is SFDVKD in the germline V gene. The CDR3 runs to 15 residues. The CDR3 region has the DNA TGTGCCACCAGCGCTGCCTCAGGGGCCGGAAACACCATATATTTT. This encodes CATSAASGAGNTIYF.

The CDR3 is CASSLDSRNQPQHF. The CDR3 nucleotides read TGCGCCAGCAGCCTGGACAGTCGCAATCAGCCCCAGCATTTT. The chain links TRBV5-1 to TRBJ1-5; D might be TRBD1 (6 bases). The V end was cut by 4 bases, the J end by 2 bases, with 10 bases between. The length of the CDR3 is 14 residues. The germline CDR1 and CDR2 sequences are SGHRS and YFSETQ. Full variable domain (outside the CDR3, taken from reference TRBV5-1 and TRBJ1-5): KAGVTQTPRYLIKTRGQQVTLSCSPISGHRSVSWYQQTPGQGLQFLFEYFSETQRNKGNFPGRFSGRQFSNSRSEMNVSTLELGDSALYLCASSLDSRNQPQHFGDGTRLSIL.

The sample holds one count of this clone. The chain combines TRBV19 with TRBJ1-2; D gene ambiguous. V was trimmed by 3 bases and J by 8 bases, leaving 16 bases between them. The CDR3 consists of 14 residues. Looked up from germline, CDR1 is LNHDA and CDR2 is SQIVND (reference sequence). CDR3 region: CASSISMLLLGYTF. CDR3 sequence (DNA): TGTGCCAGTAGTATCTCGATGCTGCTATTGGGCTACACCTTC.

The rearrangement links TRBV5-1 to TRBJ2-7, with TRBD2 matching 13 bases. The V and J ends lost 3 bases and 3 bases, in that order; junction bases with no gene match: 9. Per the germline V gene, CDR1 is SGHRS and CDR2 is YFSETQ. This CDR3 contains 17 residues. CDR3 in amino acids: CASSSGKGLAGSYEQYF. CDR3 sequence (DNA): TGCGCCAGCAGCTCGGGGAAGGGACTAGCGGGGAGCTACGAGCAGTACTTC. Combining the CDR3 with reference TRBV5-1 and TRBJ2-7 gives the whole variable domain KAGVTQTPRYLIKTRGQQVTLSCSPISGHRSVSWYQQTPGQGLQFLFEYFSETQRNKGNFPGRFSGRQFSNSRSEMNVSTLELGDSALYLCASSSGKGLAGSYEQYFGPGTRLTVT.

The genes are TRBV14 and TRBJ2-2, with D perhaps matching TRBD1 (6 bases). The V end was cut by 2 bases, the J end by 6 bases, with 10 bases between. The CDR3 runs 14 residues. The germline V gene encodes CDR1 SGHDN and CDR2 FVKESK. The CDR3 coding sequence is TGTGCCAGCAGCCAAACAGGGTTGGCCGGGGAGCTGTTTTTT. It is translated as CASSQTGLAGELFF.

The V gene is TRBV29-1, the J gene TRBJ1-5, with D uncertain. Trimming pared 4 bases from V and 2 bases from J, leaving 6 bases between. Germline V gene lookup returns CDR1 SQVTM and CDR2 ANQGSEA. The CDR3 is 12 residues long. The CDR3 DNA reads as TGCAGCGTTGGGGAGGGCAATCAGCCCCAGCATTTT. It encodes CSVGEGNQPQHF.

The CDR3 DNA reads as TGTGCCAGCAGCCCCGGGGGGAATCAGCCCCAGCATTTT. Protein sequence: CASSPGGNQPQHF. The chain combines TRBV7-2 with TRBJ1-5; possibly TRBD1 for D (5 bases). The germline V and J ends were trimmed by 5 bases and 4 bases, with 9 bases remaining between them. CDR1 is SGHTA, CDR2 FQGNSA, per germline. This CDR3 region has 13 residues.

V and J are TRBV25-1 and TRBJ1-5; maybe TRBD1 (6 bases). V was clipped by 6 bases and J by 2 bases, with 14 bases between them. This CDR3 comprises 15 residues. Germline V gene data show CDR1 as MGHDK and CDR2 as SYGVNS. The CDR3 region has the DNA TGTGCCAGCAGCCCACAGGGTTTGGGCAATCAGCCCCAGCATTTT. It is translated as CASSPQGLGNQPQHF. Full variable domain (outside the CDR3, taken from reference TRBV25-1 and TRBJ1-5): EADIYQTPRYLVIGTGKKITLECSQTMGHDKMYWYQQDPGMELHLIHYSYGVNSTEKGDLSSESTVSRIRTEHFPLTLESARPSHTSQYLCASSPQGLGNQPQHFGDGTRLSIL.